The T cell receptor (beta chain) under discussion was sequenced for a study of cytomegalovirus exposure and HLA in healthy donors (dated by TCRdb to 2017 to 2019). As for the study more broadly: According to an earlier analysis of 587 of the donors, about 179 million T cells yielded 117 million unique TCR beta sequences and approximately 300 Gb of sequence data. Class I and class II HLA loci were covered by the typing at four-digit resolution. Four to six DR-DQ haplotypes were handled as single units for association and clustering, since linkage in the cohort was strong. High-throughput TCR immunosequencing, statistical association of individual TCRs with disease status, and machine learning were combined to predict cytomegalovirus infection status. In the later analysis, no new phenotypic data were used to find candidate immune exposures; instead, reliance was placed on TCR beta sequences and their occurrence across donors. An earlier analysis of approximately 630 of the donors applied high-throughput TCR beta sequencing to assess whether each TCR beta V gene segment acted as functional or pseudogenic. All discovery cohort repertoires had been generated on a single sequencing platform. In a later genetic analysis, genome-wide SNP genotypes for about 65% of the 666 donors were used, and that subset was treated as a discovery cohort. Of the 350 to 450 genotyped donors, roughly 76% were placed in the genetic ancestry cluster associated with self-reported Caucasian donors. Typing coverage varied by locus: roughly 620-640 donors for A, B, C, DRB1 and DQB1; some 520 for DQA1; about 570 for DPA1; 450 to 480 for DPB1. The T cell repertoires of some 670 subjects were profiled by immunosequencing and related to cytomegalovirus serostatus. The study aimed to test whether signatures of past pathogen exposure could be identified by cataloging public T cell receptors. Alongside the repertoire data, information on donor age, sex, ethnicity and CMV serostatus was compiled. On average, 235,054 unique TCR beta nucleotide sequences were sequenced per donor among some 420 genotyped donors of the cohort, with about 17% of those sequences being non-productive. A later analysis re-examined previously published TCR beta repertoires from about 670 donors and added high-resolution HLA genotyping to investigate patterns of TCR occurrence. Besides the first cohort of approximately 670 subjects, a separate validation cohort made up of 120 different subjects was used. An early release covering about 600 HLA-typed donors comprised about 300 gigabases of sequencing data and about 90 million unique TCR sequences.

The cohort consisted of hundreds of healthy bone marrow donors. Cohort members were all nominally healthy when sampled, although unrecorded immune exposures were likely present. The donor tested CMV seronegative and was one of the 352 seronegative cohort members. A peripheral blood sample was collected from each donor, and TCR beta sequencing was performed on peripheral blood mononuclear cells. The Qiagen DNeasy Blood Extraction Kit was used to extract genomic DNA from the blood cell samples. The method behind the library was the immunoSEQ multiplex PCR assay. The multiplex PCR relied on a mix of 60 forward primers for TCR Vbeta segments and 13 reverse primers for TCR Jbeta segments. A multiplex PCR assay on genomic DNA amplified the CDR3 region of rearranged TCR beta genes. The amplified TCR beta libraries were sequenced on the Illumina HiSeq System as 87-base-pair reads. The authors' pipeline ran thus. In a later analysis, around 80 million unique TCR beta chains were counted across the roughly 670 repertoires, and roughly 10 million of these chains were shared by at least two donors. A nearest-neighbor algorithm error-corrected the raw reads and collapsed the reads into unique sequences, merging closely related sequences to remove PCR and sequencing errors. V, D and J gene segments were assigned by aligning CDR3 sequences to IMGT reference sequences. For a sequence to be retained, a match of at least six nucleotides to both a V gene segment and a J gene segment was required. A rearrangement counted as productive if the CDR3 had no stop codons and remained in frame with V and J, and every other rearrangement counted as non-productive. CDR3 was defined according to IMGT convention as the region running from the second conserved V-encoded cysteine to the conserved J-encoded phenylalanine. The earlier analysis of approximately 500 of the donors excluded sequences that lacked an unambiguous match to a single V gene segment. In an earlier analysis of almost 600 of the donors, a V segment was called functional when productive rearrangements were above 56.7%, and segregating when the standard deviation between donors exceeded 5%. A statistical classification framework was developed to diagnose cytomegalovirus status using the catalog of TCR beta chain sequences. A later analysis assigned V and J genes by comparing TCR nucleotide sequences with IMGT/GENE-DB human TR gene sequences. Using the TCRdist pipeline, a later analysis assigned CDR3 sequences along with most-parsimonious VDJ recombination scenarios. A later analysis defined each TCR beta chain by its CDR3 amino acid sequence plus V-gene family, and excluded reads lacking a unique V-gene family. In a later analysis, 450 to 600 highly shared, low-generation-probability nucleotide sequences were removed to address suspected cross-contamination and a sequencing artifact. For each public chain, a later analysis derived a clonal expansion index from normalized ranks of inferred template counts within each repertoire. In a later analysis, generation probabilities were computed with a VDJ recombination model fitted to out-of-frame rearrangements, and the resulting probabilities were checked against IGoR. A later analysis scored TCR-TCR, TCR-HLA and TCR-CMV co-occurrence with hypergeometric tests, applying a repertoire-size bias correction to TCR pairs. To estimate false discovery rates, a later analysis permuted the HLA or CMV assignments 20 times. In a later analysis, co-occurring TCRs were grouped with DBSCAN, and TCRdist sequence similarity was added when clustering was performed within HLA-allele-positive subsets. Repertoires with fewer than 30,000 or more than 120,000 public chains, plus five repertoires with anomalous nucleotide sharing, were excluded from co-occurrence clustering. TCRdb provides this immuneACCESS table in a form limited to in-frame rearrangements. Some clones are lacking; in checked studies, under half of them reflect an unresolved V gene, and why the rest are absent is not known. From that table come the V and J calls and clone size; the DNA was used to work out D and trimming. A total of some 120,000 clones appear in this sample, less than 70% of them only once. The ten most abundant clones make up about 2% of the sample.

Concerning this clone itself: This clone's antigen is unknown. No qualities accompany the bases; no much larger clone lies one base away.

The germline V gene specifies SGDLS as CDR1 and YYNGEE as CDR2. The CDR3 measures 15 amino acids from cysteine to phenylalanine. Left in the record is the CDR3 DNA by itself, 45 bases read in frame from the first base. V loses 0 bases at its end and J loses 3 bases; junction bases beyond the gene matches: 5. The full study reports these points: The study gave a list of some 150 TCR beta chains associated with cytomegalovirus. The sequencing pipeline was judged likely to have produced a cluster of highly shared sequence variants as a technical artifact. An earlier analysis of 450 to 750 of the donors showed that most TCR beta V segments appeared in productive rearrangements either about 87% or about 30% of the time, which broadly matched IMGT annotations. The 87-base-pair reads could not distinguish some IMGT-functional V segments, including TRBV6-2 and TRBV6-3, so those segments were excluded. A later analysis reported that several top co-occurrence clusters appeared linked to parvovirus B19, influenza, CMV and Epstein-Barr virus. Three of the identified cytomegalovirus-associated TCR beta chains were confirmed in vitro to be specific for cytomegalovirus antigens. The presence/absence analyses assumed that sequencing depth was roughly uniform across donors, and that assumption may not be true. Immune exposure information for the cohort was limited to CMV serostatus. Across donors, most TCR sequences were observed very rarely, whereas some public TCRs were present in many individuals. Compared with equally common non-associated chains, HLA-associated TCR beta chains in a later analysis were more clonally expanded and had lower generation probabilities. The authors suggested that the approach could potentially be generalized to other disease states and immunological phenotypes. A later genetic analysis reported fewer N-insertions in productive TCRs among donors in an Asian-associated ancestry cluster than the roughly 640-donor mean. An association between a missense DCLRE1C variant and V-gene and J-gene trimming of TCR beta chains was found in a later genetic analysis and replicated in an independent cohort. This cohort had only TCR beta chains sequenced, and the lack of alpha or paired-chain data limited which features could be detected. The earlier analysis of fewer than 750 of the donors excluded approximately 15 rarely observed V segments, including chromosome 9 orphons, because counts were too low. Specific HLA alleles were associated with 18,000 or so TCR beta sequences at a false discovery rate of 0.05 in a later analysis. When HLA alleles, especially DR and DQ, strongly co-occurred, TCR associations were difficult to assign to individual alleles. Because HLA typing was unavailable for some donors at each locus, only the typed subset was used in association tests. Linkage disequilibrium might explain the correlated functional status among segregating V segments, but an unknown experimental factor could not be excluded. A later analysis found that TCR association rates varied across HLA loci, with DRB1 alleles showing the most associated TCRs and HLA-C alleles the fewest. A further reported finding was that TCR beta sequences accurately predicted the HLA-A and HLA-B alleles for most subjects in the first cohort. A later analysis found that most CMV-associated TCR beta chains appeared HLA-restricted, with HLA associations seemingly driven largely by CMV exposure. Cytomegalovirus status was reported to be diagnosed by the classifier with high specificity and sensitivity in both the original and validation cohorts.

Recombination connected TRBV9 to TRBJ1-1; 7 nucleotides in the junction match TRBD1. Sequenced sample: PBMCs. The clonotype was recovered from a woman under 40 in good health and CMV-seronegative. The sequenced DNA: TGTGCCAGCAGCGTAGCCCCAGGACAGGACACTGAAGCTTTCTTT. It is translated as CASSVAPGQDTEAFF.